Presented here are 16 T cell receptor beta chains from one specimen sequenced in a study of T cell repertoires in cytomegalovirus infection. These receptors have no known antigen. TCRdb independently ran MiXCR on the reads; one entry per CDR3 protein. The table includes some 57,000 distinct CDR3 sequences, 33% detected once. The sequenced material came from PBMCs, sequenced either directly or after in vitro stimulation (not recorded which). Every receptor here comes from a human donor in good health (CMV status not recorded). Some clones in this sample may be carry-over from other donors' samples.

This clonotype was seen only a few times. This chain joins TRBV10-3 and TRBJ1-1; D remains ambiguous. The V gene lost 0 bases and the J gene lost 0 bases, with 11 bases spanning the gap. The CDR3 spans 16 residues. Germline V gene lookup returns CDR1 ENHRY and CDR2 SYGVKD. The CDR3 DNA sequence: TGTGCCATCAGTGAGTCACTGGGAGGAATGAACACTGAAGCTTTCTTT. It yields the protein CAISESLGGMNTEAFF.

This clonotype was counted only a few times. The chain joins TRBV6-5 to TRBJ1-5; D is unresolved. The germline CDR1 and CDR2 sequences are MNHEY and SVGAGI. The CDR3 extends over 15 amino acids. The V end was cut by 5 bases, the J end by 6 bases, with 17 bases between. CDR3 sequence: CASSLLGNRGQPQHF. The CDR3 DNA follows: TGTGCCAGCAGTCTCTTAGGGAACCGGGGTCAGCCCCAGCATTTT.

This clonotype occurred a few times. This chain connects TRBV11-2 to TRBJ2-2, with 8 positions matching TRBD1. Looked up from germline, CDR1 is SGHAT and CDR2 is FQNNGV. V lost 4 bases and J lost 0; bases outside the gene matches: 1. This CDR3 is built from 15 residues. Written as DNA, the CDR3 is TGTGCCAGCAGCTCAGGGGGCTCGAACACCGGGGAGCTGTTTTTT. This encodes CASSSGGSNTGELFF.

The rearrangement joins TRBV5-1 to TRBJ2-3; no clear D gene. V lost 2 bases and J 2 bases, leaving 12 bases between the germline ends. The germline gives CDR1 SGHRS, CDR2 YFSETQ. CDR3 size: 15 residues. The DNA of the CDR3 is TGCGCCAGCAGCTTAGGTCAAGCCCCCACAGATACGCAGTATTTT. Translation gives CASSLGQAPTDTQYF.

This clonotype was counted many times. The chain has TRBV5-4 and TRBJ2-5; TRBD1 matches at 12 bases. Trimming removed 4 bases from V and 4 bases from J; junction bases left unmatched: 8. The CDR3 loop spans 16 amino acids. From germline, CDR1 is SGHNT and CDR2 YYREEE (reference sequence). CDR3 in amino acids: CASSPGTGGRRETQYF. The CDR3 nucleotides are TGTGCCAGCAGCCCTGGGACAGGGGGCCGAAGAGAGACCCAGTACTTC.

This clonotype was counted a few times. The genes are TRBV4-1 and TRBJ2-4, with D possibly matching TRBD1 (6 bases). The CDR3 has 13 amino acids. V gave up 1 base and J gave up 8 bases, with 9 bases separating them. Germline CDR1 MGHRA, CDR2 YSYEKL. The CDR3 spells CASSQGGQDIQYF. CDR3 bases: TGCGCCAGCAGCCAAGGGGGGCAGGACATTCAGTACTTC.

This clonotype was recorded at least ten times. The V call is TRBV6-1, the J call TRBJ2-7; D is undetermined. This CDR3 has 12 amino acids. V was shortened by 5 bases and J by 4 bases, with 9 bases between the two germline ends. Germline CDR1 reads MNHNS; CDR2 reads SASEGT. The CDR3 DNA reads TGTGCCAGCAGTCAGTCCATGTACGAGCAGTACTTC. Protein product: CASSQSMYEQYF.

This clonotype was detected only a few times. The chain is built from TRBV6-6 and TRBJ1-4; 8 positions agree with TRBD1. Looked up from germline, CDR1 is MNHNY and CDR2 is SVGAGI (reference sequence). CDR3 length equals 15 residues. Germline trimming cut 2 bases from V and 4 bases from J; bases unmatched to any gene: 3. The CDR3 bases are TGTGCCAGCAGTTACCACGACAGGGGTAATGAAAAACTGTTTTTT. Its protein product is CASSYHDRGNEKLFF.

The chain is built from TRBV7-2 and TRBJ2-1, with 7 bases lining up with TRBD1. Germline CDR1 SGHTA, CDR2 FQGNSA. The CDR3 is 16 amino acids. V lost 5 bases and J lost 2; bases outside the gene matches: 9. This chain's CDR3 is CASSTMPTGPYNEQFF. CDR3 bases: TGTGCCAGCAGCACGATGCCGACAGGGCCCTACAATGAGCAGTTCTTC.

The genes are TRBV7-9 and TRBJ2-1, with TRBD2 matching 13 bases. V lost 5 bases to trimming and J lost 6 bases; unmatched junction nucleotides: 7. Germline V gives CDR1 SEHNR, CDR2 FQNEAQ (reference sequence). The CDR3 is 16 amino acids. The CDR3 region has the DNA TGTGCCAGCAGCCCCCCGGGACTAGCGGGATCCAATGAGCAGTTCTTC. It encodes CASSPPGLAGSNEQFF.

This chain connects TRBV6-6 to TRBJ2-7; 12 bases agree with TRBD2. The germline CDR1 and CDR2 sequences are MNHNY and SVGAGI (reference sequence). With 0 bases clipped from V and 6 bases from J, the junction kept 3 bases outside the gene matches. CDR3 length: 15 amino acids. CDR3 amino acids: CASSYSLAGGGEQYF. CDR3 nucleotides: TGTGCCAGCAGTTACTCACTAGCGGGAGGAGGCGAGCAGTACTTC.

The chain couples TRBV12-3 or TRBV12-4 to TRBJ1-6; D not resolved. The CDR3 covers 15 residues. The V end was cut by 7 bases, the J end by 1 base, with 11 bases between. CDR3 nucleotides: TGTGCCAGCACTAAATCGGGGTCCTATAATTCACCCCTCCACTTT. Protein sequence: CASTKSGSYNSPLHF.

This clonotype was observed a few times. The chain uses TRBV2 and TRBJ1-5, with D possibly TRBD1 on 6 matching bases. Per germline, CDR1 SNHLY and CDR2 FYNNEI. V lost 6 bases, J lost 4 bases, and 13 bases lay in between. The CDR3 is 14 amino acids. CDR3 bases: TGTGCCAGCAGGAGACAGGACGGAAATCAGCCCCAGCATTTT. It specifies CASRRQDGNQPQHF.

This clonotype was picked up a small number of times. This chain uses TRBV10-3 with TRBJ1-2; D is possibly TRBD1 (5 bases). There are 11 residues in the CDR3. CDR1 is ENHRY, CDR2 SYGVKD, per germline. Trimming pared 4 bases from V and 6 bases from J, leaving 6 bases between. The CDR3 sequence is CAISGGDGYTF. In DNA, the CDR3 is TGTGCCATCAGTGGAGGGGATGGCTACACCTTC.

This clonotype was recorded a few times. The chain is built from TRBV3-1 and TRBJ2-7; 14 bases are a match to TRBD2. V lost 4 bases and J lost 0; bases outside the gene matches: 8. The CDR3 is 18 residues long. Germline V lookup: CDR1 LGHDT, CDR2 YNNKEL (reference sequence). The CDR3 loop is CASSRGLAGGISSYEQYF. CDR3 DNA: TGTGCCAGCAGCCGCGGACTAGCGGGGGGAATCAGCTCCTACGAGCAGTACTTC.

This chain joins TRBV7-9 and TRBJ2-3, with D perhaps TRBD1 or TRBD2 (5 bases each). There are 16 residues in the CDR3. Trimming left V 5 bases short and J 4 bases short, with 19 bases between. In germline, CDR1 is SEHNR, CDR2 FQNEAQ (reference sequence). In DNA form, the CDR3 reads TGTGCCAGCAGCGACCGGGACCAGTTCTACTCAGATACGCAGTATTTT. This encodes CASSDRDQFYSDTQYF.